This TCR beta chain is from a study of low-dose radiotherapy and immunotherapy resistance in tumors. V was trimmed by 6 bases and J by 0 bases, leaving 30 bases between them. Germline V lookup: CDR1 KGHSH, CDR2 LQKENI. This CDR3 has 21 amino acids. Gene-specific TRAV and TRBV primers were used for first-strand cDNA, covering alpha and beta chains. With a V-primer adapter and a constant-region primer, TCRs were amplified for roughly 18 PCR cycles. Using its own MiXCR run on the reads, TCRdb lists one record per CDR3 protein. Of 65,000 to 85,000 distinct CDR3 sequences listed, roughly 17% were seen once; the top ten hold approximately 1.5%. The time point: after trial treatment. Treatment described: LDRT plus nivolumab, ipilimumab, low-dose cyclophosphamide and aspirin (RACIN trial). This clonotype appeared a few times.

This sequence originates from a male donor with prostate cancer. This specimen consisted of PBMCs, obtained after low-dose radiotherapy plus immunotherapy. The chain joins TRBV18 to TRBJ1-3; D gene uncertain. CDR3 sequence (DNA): TGTGCCAGCTCCTTAGTACGTGACCTTCGCAACAGCTTTTCCTCTGGAAACACCATATATTTT. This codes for CASSLVRDLRNSFSSGNTIYF.